This T cell receptor beta chain was captured by sequencing in a study of T cells in Graves' hyperthyroidism and ophthalmopathy. CDR1 and CDR2 (germline): SGHRS, YFSETQ. The CDR3 is 15 residues long. J gave up 3 bases and V 4 bases, and 9 bases lay outside the gene matches. Amplified TCR beta CDR3 regions derived from RNA transcripts. The primer set for the first-round RT-PCR of the TCR CDR3 was HTBI. TCRdb reanalysed the multiplex PCR reads using MiXCR and keeps one entry per CDR3 protein. Seen here are 500,000 to 750,000 distinct CDR3 sequences, about a sixth observed once, and the top ten hold about 7%. At least ten counts were recorded for this clonotype.

This TCR derives from a woman in her twenties or thirties with Graves' hyperthyroidism. Sequencing was performed on blood. The chain combines TRBV5-1 with TRBJ2-7, with TRBD2 identical over 8 bases. The CDR3 here is CASSNSGSPLYEQYF. CDR3 nucleotide sequence: TGCGCCAGCAGCAACAGCGGGAGCCCCCTCTACGAGCAGTACTTC. Combining the CDR3 with reference TRBV5-1 and TRBJ2-7 gives the whole variable domain KAGVTQTPRYLIKTRGQQVTLSCSPISGHRSVSWYQQTPGQGLQFLFEYFSETQRNKGNFPGRFSGRQFSNSRSEMNVSTLELGDSALYLCASSNSGSPLYEQYFGPGTRLTVT.